This T cell receptor beta chain was recorded in a study of metastatic and nonmetastatic thyroid tumors (TCRdb year 2020). Regarding the study in general: Repertoires were compared across peripheral blood and tumor or nodule tissue samples from malignant and benign thyroid patients.

The CDR3 numbers 15 residues from cysteine through phenylalanine. CDR3 DNA is the only sequence kept; it has 45 bases, read in frame from the first base. Reading the germline V gene gives CDR1 KGHSH and CDR2 LQKENI. Deletion took 6 bases off V and 3 bases off J, with a span of 18 bases between the germline ends. No treatment had been received by any patient before thyroid surgery. Using T-cell receptor beta sequencing, the study looked back at clinical samples from patients collected from about 2011 to 2019. This clone was counted ten times or more. The antigen it binds to is not known. No qualities accompany the bases; no much larger clone lies one base away. General conclusions and limits of the study: TCR beta diversity was reported as significantly higher in malignant tumors than in benign nodules, in both blood and tumor samples.

The receptor library was made with PCR. Reads for this sample came from an Illumina HiSeq 4000. High-throughput sequencing was used to profile the CDR3 region of the TCR beta-chain in every patient. Per the original workflow: Drawing on CDR3 differences between clinicopathological groups, the researchers built a classifier meant to tell apart patients with distant-metastatic papillary thyroid cancer. The Shannon index was used to assess repertoire diversity, and the Morisita-Horn index was used to assess tumor-blood repertoire similarity. The public sequencing data were trimmed at Q25 with fastp and processed into clonotypes with MiXCR by TCRdb, which kept only in-frame beta chains. TCRdb, not the original authors, processed these V and J calls. The table for this sample lists tens of thousands of clones; about 13% of them were counted only once. The biggest ten clones account for approximately 10% of the sample.

The clonotype originates from a female donor with papillary thyroid cancer or a benign thyroid nodule (not recorded which). Some clones in this sample may be carry-over from other donors' samples. The chain is assembled from TRBV18 and TRBJ2-7; TRBD2 might be the D gene, on 6 matching bases. Sequenced sample: blood. The DNA reads as follows: TGTGCCAGCTCCCTCGGGGGAACTGCGGTCTACGAGCAGTACTTC. Its protein is CASSLGGTAVYEQYF.